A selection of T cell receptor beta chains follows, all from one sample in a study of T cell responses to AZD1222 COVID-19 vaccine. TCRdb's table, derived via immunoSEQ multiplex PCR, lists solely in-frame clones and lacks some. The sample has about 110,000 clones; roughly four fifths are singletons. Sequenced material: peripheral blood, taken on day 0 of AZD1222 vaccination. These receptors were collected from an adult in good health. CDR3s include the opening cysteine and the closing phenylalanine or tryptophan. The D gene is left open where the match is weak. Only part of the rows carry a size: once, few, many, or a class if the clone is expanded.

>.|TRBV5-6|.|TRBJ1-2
TGTGCCAGCAGCTTGTCAGGGAGCCCCCTCTATGGCTACACCTTC
CASSLSGSPLYGYTF
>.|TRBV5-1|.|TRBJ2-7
TGCGCCAGCAGCTTGACGGTTACCTACGAGCAGTACTTC
CASSLTVTYEQYF
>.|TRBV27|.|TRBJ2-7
TGTGCCAGCAGTTCCAAGAGCTCCTACGAGCAGTACTTC
CASSSKSSYEQYF
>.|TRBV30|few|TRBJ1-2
TGTGCCTGGGGTTCTCGCCCTAACTATGGCTACACCTTC
CAWGSRPNYGYTF
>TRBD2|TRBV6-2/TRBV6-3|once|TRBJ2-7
TGTGCCAGCAGTTTTACCACCCTAGCGGGAGAGAACAAGATCTCCTACGAGCAGTACTTC
CASSFTTLAGENKISYEQYF
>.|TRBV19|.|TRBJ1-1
TGTGCCAGTAGTGCGGTTGGGACTGAAGCTTTCTTT
CASSAVGTEAFF
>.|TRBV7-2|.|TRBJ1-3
TGTGCCAGCAGCCCGCCCCACTCTGGAAACACCATATATTTT
CASSPPHSGNTIYF
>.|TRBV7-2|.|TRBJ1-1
TGTGCCAGCAGCTTATCACGGGGAAGCACTGAAGCTTTCTTT
CASSLSRGSTEAFF
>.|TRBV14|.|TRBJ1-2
TGTGCCAGCAGCCCCAACCCTGGCTATGGCTACACCTTC
CASSPNPGYGYTF
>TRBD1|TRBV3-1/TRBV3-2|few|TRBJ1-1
TGTGCCAGCAGCCGTCCGGACAGGGACACTGAAGCTTTCTTT
CASSRPDRDTEAFF
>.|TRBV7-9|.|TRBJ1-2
TGTGCCAGCAGCAGAACCGGGACGGAAAACTATGGCTACACCTTC
CASSRTGTENYGYTF
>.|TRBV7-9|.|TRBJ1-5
TGTGCCAGCAGTCTACAGGAAAATCAGCCCCAGCATTTT
CASSLQENQPQHF
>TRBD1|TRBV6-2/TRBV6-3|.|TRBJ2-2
TGTGCCAGCAGTGACAGGGGGTACACCGGGGAGCTGTTTTTT
CASSDRGYTGELFF
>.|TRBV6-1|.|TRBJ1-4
TGTGCCAGCAGTGACAGGGCGACTAATGAAAAACTGTTTTTT
CASSDRATNEKLFF
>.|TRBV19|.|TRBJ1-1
TGTGCCAGTAGACAGCGCCAGGGGAAGGGGTATGCTTTCTTT
CASRQRQGKGYAFF
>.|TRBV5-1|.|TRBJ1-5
TGCGCCAGCAGCATGACAGAGAATCAGCCCCAGCATTTT
CASSMTENQPQHF
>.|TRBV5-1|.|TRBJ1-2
TGCGCCAGCAGCTTGGAGCCTTCCTATGGCTACACCTTC
CASSLEPSYGYTF
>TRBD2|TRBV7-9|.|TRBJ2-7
TGTGCCAGCAGCGCCCTAGCGGGAGTCCACGAGCAGTACTTC
CASSALAGVHEQYF
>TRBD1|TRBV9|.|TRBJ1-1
TGTGCCAGCAGCGTTAGAAGTTCCGGGACAGGGGGCATCACTGAAGCTTTCTTT
CASSVRSSGTGGITEAFF
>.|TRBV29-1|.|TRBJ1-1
TGCAGCGTGGCGGCCTATTTGAACACTGAAGCTTTCTTT
CSVAAYLNTEAFF
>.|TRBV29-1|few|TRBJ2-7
TGCAGCGTAGGGCGAGGGGGCTCCTACGAGCAGTACTTC
CSVGRGGSYEQYF
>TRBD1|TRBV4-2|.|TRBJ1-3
TGTGCCAGCAGCCAAGATAGTCTGACAGGGCAAGGAAACACCATATATTTT
CASSQDSLTGQGNTIYF
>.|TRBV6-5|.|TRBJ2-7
TGTGCCAGCAGTTACGGGGGTGATAGGTCCTACGAGCAGTACTTC
CASSYGGDRSYEQYF
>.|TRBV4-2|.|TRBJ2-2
TGTGCCAGCAGCCAAAACGGGGGCGGGGCGAACACCGGGGAGCTGTTTTTT
CASSQNGGGANTGELFF
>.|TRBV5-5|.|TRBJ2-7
TGTGCCAGCAGCTTTACAGTCTCCTACGAGCAGTACTTC
CASSFTVSYEQYF
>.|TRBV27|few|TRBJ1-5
TGTGCCAGGGGGTTTTATCAGCCCCAGCATTTT
CARGFYQPQHF
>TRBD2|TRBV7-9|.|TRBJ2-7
TGTGCCAGCAGCTTACGACTAGCGGGAGTTTACGAGCAGTACTTC
CASSLRLAGVYEQYF
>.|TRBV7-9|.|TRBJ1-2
TGTGCCAGCAGCTTAGAGGCAAGGGGCTACACCTTC
CASSLEARGYTF
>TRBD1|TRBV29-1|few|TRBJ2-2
TGCAGCGTTGAAGATCGTCGGGACAGGGGCCACAGTGGTGAGCTGTTTTTT
CSVEDRRDRGHSGELFF
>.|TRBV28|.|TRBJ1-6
TGTGCCAGCGTAGGGGCAGGGGTAAGGTATAATTCACCCCTCCACTTT
CASVGAGVRYNSPLHF
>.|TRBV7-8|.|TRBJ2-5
TGTGCCAGCAGCGCTGGTCTGGACAGCTGGAAAGAGACCCAGTACTTC
CASSAGLDSWKETQYF
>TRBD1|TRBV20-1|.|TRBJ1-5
TGCAGTGCTAGTAGTCCCGACAGGGGACAGCCCCAGCATTTT
CSASSPDRGQPQHF
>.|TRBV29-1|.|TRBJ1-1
TGCAGCGTTGGAAGAGCGAACACTGAAGCTTTCTTT
CSVGRANTEAFF
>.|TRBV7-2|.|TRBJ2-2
TGTGCCAGCAGCTTAATTCGCCAAAACACCGGGGAGCTGTTTTTT
CASSLIRQNTGELFF
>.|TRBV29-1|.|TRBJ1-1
TGCAGCGTTATAACCGAGGGGGGATGGATGAACACTGAAGCTTTCTTT
CSVITEGGWMNTEAFF
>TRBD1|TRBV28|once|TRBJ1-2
TGTGCCAGCAGTAAACAGGGGGCGTGGGGCTACACCTTC
CASSKQGAWGYTF
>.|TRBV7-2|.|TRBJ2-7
TGTGCCAGCACCCCTTCGGGACAATACTACGAGCAGTACTTC
CASTPSGQYYEQYF
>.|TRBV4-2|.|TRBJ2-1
TGTGCCAGCAGCCAATCCGATGAGCAGTTCTTC
CASSQSDEQFF
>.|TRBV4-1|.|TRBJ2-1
TGCGCCAGCAGCCAAGCGGATCATCGGGGTTTGAGTGAGCAGTTCTTC
CASSQADHRGLSEQFF
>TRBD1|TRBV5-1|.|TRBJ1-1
TGCGCCAGCAGCTTGGAGACAGGGGTGAGAACTGAAGCTTTCTTT
CASSLETGVRTEAFF
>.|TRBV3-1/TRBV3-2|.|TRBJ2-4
TGTGCCAGCAGTCAAAGAGTAGGACTAGCCAAAAACATTCAGTACTTC
CASSQRVGLAKNIQYF
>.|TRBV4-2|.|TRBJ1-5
TGTGCCAGCAGCCAAGTACAGGGCGAGAGCAATCAGCCCCAGCATTTT
CASSQVQGESNQPQHF
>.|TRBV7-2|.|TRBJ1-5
TGTGCCAGCAGCTTTGGAGGCAATCAGCCCCAGCATTTT
CASSFGGNQPQHF